The sequence of this T cell receptor (beta chain) was determined in a study of shared clonotypes between healthy human individuals. In the study overall: CD4 naive cells filled three plates per donor, CD4 memory three, CD8 naive two and CD8 memory one.

The run depth of the assay was deep. Original analysis: Filtering differed since immunoSEQ provided only junctions, with no quality scores. The assay was immunoSEQ multiplex PCR, and TCRdb's table has in-frame clones only and misses some. That table gives V, J and clone size, and the DNA gave D and trimming. The table has about 2.3 million clones, more than 85% seen once; the top ten hold about 0.37%. Germline-derived CDR1 and CDR2 are MDHEN and SYDVKM. The CDR3 contains 17 residues. V shed 6 bases and J shed 4 bases, with 24 bases lying between them. As to this clone: The antigen is undetermined.

Notes on the study in general: Generation probabilities of non-shared clonotypes were lower (relative to those shared by all four donors).

The sequence was obtained from a man aged 18-30 years in good health. Some clones in this sample may be carry-over from other donors' samples. The sample consisted of naive CD4+ T cells from PBMCs. Subset specified: CD45RA+ positively selected. The gene calls are TRBV28 and TRBJ1-2, with D possibly matching TRBD1 (6 bases). The CDR3 loop reads CASRGATPGEKSYGYTF. The CDR3 nucleotides read TGTGCCAGCAGAGGGGCCACCCCAGGGGAGAAGAGCTATGGCTACACCTTC.